The rows below give T cell receptor beta chains drawn from one sample of a study of blood T cell repertoires in COVID-19. Measured with immunoSEQ multiplex PCR; TCRdb has only the in-frame clones, and not every one. There are 150,000 to 200,000 clones in the sample; approximately 80% occur only once, and approximately 9.9% lies in the top ten. Sample: PBMCs or T cells enriched from blood (not recorded which). Receptor source: a man in his fifties who had recovered from COVID-19. The CDR3 runs from the conserved cysteine through the conserved F or W. The D gene is left open where the match is weak. Size is omitted from some rows. Given values are once, few, many or a class for expanded clones.

clone size | J gene | D gene | V gene | CDR3 protein | CDR3 DNA
NA | TRBJ1-6 | TRBD1 | TRBV7-2 | CASRQPDRGTNSPLHF | TGTGCCAGCAGACAGCCGGACAGGGGGACCAATTCACCCCTCCACTTT
few | TRBJ2-7 | NA | TRBV12-3/TRBV12-4 | CASSRDTSYEQYF | TGTGCCAGCAGCAGGGACACTTCCTACGAGCAGTACTTC
NA | TRBJ2-3 | TRBD1 | TRBV7-3 | CASSLSGQASGDTQYF | TGTGCCAGCAGCCTATCGGGACAGGCCTCCGGAGATACGCAGTATTTT
NA | TRBJ2-3 | NA | TRBV6-5 | CASSGDSDTQYF | TGTGCCAGCAGCGGGGATTCAGATACGCAGTATTTT
NA | TRBJ2-7 | NA | TRBV13 | CASSTQGTYSGRGEQYF | TGTGCCAGCAGCACACAGGGAACCTATAGTGGACGAGGCGAGCAGTACTTC
NA | TRBJ2-5 | NA | TRBV28 | CASTMGRVLGTQYF | TGTGCCAGCACCATGGGCAGGGTCCTTGGGACCCAGTACTTC
many | TRBJ2-3 | TRBD2 | TRBV2 | CASRWGGQSTDTQYF | TGTGCCAGCAGGTGGGGGGGTCAGAGCACAGATACGCAGTATTTT
NA | TRBJ1-2 | TRBD1 | TRBV3-1/TRBV3-2 | CASSHTDRGGGYTF | TGTGCCAGCAGCCATACGGACAGGGGTGGAGGCTACACCTTC
NA | TRBJ2-6 | NA | TRBV28 | CASSFAGANVLTF | TGTGCCAGCAGTTTCGCTGGGGCCAACGTCCTGACTTTC
NA | TRBJ2-1 | NA | TRBV11-1 | CASSFMQARDEQFF | TGTGCCAGCAGCTTTATGCAGGCTCGCGATGAGCAGTTCTTC
NA | TRBJ2-1 | TRBD2 | TRBV24-1 | CATGGPGLADYNEQFF | TGTGCCACCGGTGGACCGGGACTAGCGGATTACAATGAGCAGTTCTTC
few | TRBJ2-2 | TRBD2 | TRBV20-1 | CSASWGPSGVSLTGELFF | TGCAGTGCTAGTTGGGGCCCCAGCGGGGTTAGTTTAACCGGGGAGCTGTTTTTT
NA | TRBJ1-2 | NA | TRBV30 | CAWSGGAWNGYTF | TGTGCCTGGAGTGGTGGGGCGTGGAATGGCTACACCTTC
few | TRBJ2-5 | NA | TRBV27 | CASSLSGRLQETQYF | TGTGCCAGCAGTTTATCAGGGAGACTCCAAGAGACCCAGTACTTC
NA | TRBJ2-1 | TRBD2 | TRBV5-1 | CASSWAGTRNNEQFF | TGCGCCAGCAGCTGGGCCGGGACTAGGAACAATGAGCAGTTCTTC
NA | TRBJ2-1 | TRBD2 | TRBV3-1/TRBV3-2 | CASSLTSVWDEQFF | TGTGCCAGCAGCCTGACTAGCGTTTGGGATGAGCAGTTCTTC
once | TRBJ2-1 | TRBD2 | TRBV11-3 | CASSLVGLTEQFF | TGTGCCAGCAGCTTAGTGGGACTAACTGAGCAGTTCTTC
NA | TRBJ1-6 | NA | TRBV7-2 | CASRRIQGSYNSPLHF | TGTGCCAGCAGGCGAATCCAGGGATCCTATAATTCACCCCTCCACTTT
once | TRBJ1-4 | TRBD1 | TRBV10-1 | CASRIIRGLGEKLFF | TGCGCCAGCAGAATAATCAGGGGGCTGGGTGAAAAACTGTTTTTT
NA | TRBJ2-3 | NA | TRBV6-4 | CASSDSSSGPTQYF | TGTGCCAGCAGTGACTCATCCAGCGGCCCTACGCAGTATTTT
NA | TRBJ1-3 | NA | TRBV18 | CASSGTPGNTIYF | TGTGCCAGCTCGGGGACACCTGGAAACACCATATATTTT
NA | TRBJ2-1 | TRBD2 | TRBV6-1 | CASSEALLWLTGLADNEQFF | TGTGCCAGCAGTGAAGCGCTGTTGTGGCTAACGGGACTAGCGGACAATGAGCAGTTCTTC
NA | TRBJ2-3 | TRBD2 | TRBV7-3 | CASSALRTSMSDTQYF | TGTGCCAGCAGCGCGCTTCGGACTAGCATGTCAGATACGCAGTATTTT
NA | TRBJ2-3 | TRBD1 | TRBV10-3 | CATEGTGGTDTQYF | TGTGCCACTGAAGGGACAGGGGGCACAGATACGCAGTATTTT
NA | TRBJ2-7 | NA | TRBV28 | CASGQGPYEQYF | TGTGCCAGCGGGCAGGGGCCCTACGAGCAGTACTTC
once | TRBJ2-7 | NA | TRBV6-2/TRBV6-3 | CASRPSQYEQYF | TGTGCCAGCAGACCTTCACAGTACGAGCAGTACTTC
NA | TRBJ2-7 | NA | TRBV14 | CASSRSLIQYEQYF | TGTGCCAGCAGCCGGTCCCTGATTCAGTACGAGCAGTACTTC
NA | TRBJ2-7 | NA | TRBV27 | CASSLAPQGYEQYF | TGTGCCAGCAGTTTAGCGCCCCAGGGCTACGAGCAGTACTTC
once | TRBJ1-1 | TRBD1 | TRBV12-3/TRBV12-4 | CASSPQGAEAFF | TGTGCCAGCAGTCCACAGGGGGCTGAAGCTTTCTTT
NA | TRBJ1-4 | TRBD1 | TRBV11-2 | CASSLGQGEKLFF | TGTGCCAGCAGCTTAGGACAGGGTGAAAAACTGTTTTTT
NA | TRBJ1-2 | TRBD1 | TRBV7-6 | CASSLTSGGNYGYTF | TGTGCCAGCAGCTTAACTTCAGGGGGCAACTATGGCTACACCTTC
NA | TRBJ2-1 | TRBD1 | TRBV18 | CAGGQGTSYNEQFF | TGTGCCGGGGGACAGGGGACCTCCTACAATGAGCAGTTCTTC
NA | TRBJ2-3 | NA | TRBV2 | CASTTDSSTDTQYF | TGTGCCAGCACGACAGACTCTAGCACAGATACGCAGTATTTT
few | TRBJ2-3 | NA | TRBV2 | CASVPGLSTDTQYF | TGTGCCAGCGTTCCGGGACTTAGCACAGATACGCAGTATTTT
NA | TRBJ1-1 | TRBD1 | TRBV30 | CAWSAGQGMNTEAFF | TGTGCCTGGAGTGCCGGACAGGGTATGAACACTGAAGCTTTCTTT
NA | TRBJ1-6 | TRBD1 | TRBV28 | CASITPTGTGDSPLHF | TGTGCCAGCATTACTCCGACCGGGACAGGGGATTCACCCCTCCACTTT
NA | TRBJ2-3 | TRBD1 | TRBV30 | CAWSPGQGAADTQYF | TGTGCCTGGAGCCCGGGACAGGGGGCCGCAGATACGCAGTATTTT
many | TRBJ1-5 | NA | TRBV4-2 | CASSQEGGGNGNQPQHF | TGTGCCAGCAGCCAAGAAGGGGGAGGGAATGGCAATCAGCCCCAGCATTTT
NA | TRBJ1-2 | TRBD1 | TRBV19 | CASTGTGGIYGYTF | TGTGCCAGTACGGGGACAGGGGGCATCTATGGCTACACCTTC
NA | TRBJ1-3 | NA | TRBV9 | CASSEGGSGNTIYF | TGTGCCAGCAGCGAAGGCGGATCTGGAAACACCATATATTTT
NA | TRBJ2-3 | TRBD2 | TRBV2 | CASRSGGADTQYF | TGTGCCAGCAGAAGCGGGGGCGCAGATACGCAGTATTTT
NA | TRBJ2-3 | TRBD2 | TRBV27 | CASSPRLAEGGTDTQYF | TGTGCCAGCAGTCCTCGACTAGCGGAGGGGGGCACAGATACGCAGTATTTT
NA | TRBJ2-7 | NA | TRBV6-5 | CASSYLTRPHEQYF | TGTGCCAGCAGTTACTTGACACGGCCCCACGAGCAGTACTTC
NA | TRBJ1-4 | NA | TRBV7-9 | CASSVTRSGWWRDEKLFF | TGTGCCAGCAGCGTTACTCGGTCGGGGTGGTGGCGTGATGAAAAACTGTTTTTT
few | TRBJ1-2 | NA | TRBV28 | CASSLTNVHGYTF | TGTGCCAGCAGTTTAACTAATGTCCATGGCTACACCTTC
NA | TRBJ1-5 | NA | TRBV19 | CASSDMIRAQLPQHF | TGTGCCAGTAGTGACATGATCAGGGCCCAATTGCCCCAGCATTTT
NA | TRBJ1-2 | TRBD1 | TRBV28 | CASSLPGQGRGYTF | TGTGCCAGCAGTTTGCCCGGACAGGGAAGGGGCTACACCTTC
many | TRBJ2-3 | TRBD2 | TRBV5-6 | CASSLSGRAEDTQYF | TGCGCCAGCAGCTTGAGCGGGAGGGCCGAAGATACGCAGTATTTT
NA | TRBJ2-5 | NA | TRBV5-1 | CASRVGATEVETQYF | TGCGCCAGCAGGGTTGGGGCAACAGAAGTAGAGACCCAGTACTTC
NA | TRBJ1-2 | NA | TRBV5-4 | CASSLRRDGYTF | TGTGCCAGCAGCTTAAGGAGGGATGGCTACACCTTC
NA | TRBJ1-1 | NA | TRBV29-1 | CSVGPRSNTEAFF | TGCAGCGTTGGCCCGAGGTCGAACACTGAAGCTTTCTTT
few | TRBJ2-1 | TRBD2 | TRBV27 | CASRSSLGAGDTNEQFF | TGTGCCAGCAGATCCTCTCTAGGAGCGGGAGATACCAATGAGCAGTTCTTC
few | TRBJ2-1 | TRBD2 | TRBV4-1 | CASSQDVTGGEQFF | TGCGCCAGCAGCCAAGATGTCACGGGGGGTGAGCAGTTCTTC
NA | TRBJ2-5 | NA | TRBV11-2 | CASSSNGPGETQYF | TGTGCCAGCAGCTCCAATGGGCCTGGGGAGACCCAGTACTTC
NA | TRBJ1-2 | NA | TRBV7-8 | CASSLETANYGYTF | TGTGCCAGCAGCTTGGAGACTGCGAACTATGGCTACACCTTC